The clone carrying this T cell receptor beta chain has more than one count but fewer than ten. Its antigen remains unknown. The sample is drawn from a study of early T cells in non-severe SARS-CoV-2 infection. Whole-study context: The input, bulk RNA from unsorted whole blood, was sequenced, and chains were unpaired. Notes on the study in general: In VDJdb matching, anti-spike CD8 responses were favored while private and CD4 specificities went missing.

The CDR3 is 14 amino acids. Losses at the gene ends were 3 bases for V and 5 bases for J; bases not matched to a gene: 1. In germline, CDR1 is SGDLS, CDR2 YYNGEE. The TCR library protocol attached unique molecular identifiers to the individual cDNA molecules. Using its own MiXCR run on the 5' RACE reads, TCRdb lists one record per CDR3 protein. Of roughly 50,000 distinct CDR3 sequences in the sample, just over 8% were seen once. This TCR was sampled from an adult who was a healthcare worker with PCR-confirmed SARS-CoV-2 infection or an uninfected control (not recorded which). The sample was whole blood. This rearrangement joins TRBV9 to TRBJ1-4; TRBD1 agrees at 10 bases. CDR3 region: CASSGTGGNEKLFF. CDR3 DNA: TGTGCCAGCAGCGGGACAGGGGGAAATGAAAAACTGTTTTTT.